This TCR beta chain is from a study of regulatory T cells in long-lasting Graves disease. Study-level background: Graves' patients (newly diagnosed) had been on antithyroid drugs under 3 months.

In its sample, this clonotype was seen a few times. Antigen specificity is unknown. Library construction for TCR beta used iRepertoire HTBI primers and Arm-PCR of CDR3 regions. TCRdb fed the multiplex PCR reads into MiXCR, producing one record per CDR3 protein. The data contain some 490,000 distinct CDR3 sequences, around 11% of them seen just once; the ten biggest clones take up over 7%. Sample time point: newly diagnosed GD, antithyroid drugs for less than 3 months. Extracted PBMC RNA gave rise to the TCR library. Findings of the study overall: Persistent patients shared 2,700 or so public clonotypes among themselves. Newly diagnosed patients shared fewer, at under 1,000. Favoring TRBV28, TRBJ1-2 and TRBJ2-5 was a feature seen in persistent disease.

CDR1 is KGHSH, CDR2 LQKENI, per germline. CDR3 length: 13 amino acids. The data also belong to a second study, concerning T cells in Graves' hyperthyroidism and ophthalmopathy. In that study: Carried out on the TCR CDR3, a first-round RT-PCR used the HTBI primer set.

The sequences come from peripheral blood mononuclear cells (PBMCs), collected at new diagnosis, from a patient treated with antithyroid drugs. The rearrangement links TRBV18 to TRBJ2-5, with TRBD2 matching over 9 bases. The J call may be in error: the DNA end matches TRBJ2-1 better. The receptor's source is a woman in her twenties or thirties with Graves disease. The CDR3 sequence: CASSPEAGGEQFF. CDR3 coding DNA: TGTGCCAGCTCACCCGAGGCGGGGGGGGAGCAGTTCTTC.